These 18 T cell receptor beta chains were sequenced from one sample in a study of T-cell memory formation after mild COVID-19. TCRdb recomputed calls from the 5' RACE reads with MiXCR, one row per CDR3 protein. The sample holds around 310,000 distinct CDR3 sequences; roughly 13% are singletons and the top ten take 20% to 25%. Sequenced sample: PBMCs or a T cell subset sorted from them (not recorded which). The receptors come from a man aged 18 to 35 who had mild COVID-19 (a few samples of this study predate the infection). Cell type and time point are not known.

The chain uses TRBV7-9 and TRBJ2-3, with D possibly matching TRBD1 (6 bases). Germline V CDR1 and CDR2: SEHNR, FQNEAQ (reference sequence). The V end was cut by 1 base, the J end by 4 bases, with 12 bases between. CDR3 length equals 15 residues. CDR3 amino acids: CASSLVPGAPDTQYF. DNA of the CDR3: TGTGCCAGCAGCTTAGTGCCAGGGGCCCCAGATACGCAGTATTTT.

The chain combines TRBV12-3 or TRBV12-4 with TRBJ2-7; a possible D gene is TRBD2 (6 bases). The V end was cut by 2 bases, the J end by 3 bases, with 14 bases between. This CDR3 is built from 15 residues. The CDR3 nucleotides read TGTGCCAGCAGTTTATCGGGGGTCAGAAGCTACGAGCAGTACTTC. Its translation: CASSLSGVRSYEQYF.

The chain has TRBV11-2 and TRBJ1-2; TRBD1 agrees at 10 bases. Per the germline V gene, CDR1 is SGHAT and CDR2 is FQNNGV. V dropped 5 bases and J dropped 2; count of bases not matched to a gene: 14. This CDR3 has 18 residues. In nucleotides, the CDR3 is TGTGCCAGCAGCCCCCTCCCACGGGACAGGGGTCCCAACTATGGCTACACCTTC. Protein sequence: CASSPLPRDRGPNYGYTF. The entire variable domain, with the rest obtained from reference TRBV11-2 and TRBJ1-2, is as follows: EAGVAQSPRYKIIEKRQSVAFWCNPISGHATLYWYQQILGQGPKLLIQFQNNGVVDDSQLPKDRFSAERLKGVDSTLKIQPAKLEDSAVYLCASSPLPRDRGPNYGYTFGSGTRLTVV.

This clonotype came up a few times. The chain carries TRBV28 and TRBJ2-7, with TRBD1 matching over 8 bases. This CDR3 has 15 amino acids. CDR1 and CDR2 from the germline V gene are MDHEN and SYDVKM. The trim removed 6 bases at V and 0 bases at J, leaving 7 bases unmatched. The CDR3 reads CASRPDRAYSYEQYV. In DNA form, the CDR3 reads TGTGCCAGCAGACCGGACAGGGCGTACTCCTACGAGCAGTACGTC.

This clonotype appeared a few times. CDR3 nucleotide sequence: TGTGCCAGCAGCTTATGGATGGCCGGCGAAGATACGCAGTATTTT. Protein sequence: CASSLWMAGEDTQYF. V is TRBV11-2 and J is TRBJ2-3; unclear D gene. The CDR3 is 15 amino acids. Germline lookup yields CDR1 SGHAT and CDR2 FQNNGV. Trimming removed 2 bases at V and 5 bases at J, with 14 bases between.

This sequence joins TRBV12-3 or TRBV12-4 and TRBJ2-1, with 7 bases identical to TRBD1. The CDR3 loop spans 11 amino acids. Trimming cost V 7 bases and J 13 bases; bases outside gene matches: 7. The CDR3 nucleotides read TGTGCCAGCAACAACCGGGACAGACAGTTCTTC. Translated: CASNNRDRQFF.

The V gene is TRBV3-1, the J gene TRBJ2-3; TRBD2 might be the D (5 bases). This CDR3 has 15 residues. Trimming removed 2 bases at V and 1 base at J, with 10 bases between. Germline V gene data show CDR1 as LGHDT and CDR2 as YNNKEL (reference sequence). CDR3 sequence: CASSQLAGGTDTQYF. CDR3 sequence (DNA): TGTGCCAGCAGCCAATTGGCCGGGGGCACAGATACGCAGTATTTT.

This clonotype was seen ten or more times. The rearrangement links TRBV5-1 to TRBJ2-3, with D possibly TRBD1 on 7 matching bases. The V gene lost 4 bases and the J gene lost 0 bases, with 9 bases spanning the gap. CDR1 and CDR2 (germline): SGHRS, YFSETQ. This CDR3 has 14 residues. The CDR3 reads CASSAGQSTDTQYF. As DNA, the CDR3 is TGCGCCAGCAGCGCGGGACAGAGCACAGATACGCAGTATTTT.

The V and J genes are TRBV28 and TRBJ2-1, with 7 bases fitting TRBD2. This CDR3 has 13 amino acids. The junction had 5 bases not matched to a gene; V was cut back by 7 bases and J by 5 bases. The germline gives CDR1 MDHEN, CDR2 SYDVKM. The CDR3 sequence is CASTQRGHNEQFF. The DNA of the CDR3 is TGTGCCAGCACCCAGCGGGGCCACAATGAGCAGTTCTTC. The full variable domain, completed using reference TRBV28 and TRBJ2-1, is DVKVTQSSRYLVKRTGEKVFLECVQDMDHENMFWYRQDPGLGLRLIYFSYDVKMKEKGDIPEGYSVSREKKERFSLILESASTNQTSMYLCASTQRGHNEQFFGPGTRLTVL.

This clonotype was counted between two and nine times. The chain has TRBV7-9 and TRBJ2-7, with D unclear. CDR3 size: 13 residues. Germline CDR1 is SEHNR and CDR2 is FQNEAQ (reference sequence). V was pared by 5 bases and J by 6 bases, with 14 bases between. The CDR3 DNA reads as TGTGCCAGCAGCCCAGGTGGGATGGGCGAGCAGTACTTC. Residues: CASSPGGMGEQYF.

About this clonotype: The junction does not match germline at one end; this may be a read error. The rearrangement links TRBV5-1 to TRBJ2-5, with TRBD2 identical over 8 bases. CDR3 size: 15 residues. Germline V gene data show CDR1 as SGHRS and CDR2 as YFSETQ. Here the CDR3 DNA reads TGCGCCAGCAGCTTGGGAGCGGGGGACCAGGAGACCCAGTACTTC. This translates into CASSLGAGDQETQYF.

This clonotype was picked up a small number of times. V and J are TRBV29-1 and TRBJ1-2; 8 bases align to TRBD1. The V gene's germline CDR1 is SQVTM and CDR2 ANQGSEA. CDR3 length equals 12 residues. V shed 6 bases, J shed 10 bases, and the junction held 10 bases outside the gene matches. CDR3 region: CSVDRTGNDYTF. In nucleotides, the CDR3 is TGCAGCGTGGACCGGACAGGGAACGACTACACCTTC.

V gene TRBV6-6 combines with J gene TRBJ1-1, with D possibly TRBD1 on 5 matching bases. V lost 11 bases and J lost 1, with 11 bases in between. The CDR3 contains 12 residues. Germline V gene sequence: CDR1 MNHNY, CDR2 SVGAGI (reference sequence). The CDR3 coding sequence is TGTGCCGGCGGCGGGGGGAACACTGAAGCTTTCTTT. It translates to CAGGGGNTEAFF.

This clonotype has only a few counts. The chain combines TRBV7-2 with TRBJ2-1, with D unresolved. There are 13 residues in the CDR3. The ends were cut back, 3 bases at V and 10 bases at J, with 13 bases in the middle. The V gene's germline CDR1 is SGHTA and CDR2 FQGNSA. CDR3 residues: CASSFGGDLEQFF. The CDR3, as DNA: TGTGCCAGCAGCTTCGGCGGTGACCTCGAGCAGTTCTTC.

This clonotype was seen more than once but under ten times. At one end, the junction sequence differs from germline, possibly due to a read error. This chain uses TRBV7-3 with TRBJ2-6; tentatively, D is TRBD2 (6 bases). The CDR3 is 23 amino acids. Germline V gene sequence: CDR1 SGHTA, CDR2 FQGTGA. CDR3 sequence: CASSLTCFLFRTLRREGANVLTF. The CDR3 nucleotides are TGTGCCAGCAGTTTAACGTGTTTTTTGTTTCGGACCCTACGTCGGGAGGGGGCCAACGTCCTGACTTTC.

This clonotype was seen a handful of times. In nucleotides, the CDR3 is TGTGCCAGCAGCCAACTCGGGGAGCGCTCCTACGAGCAGTACTTC. Amino acids: CASSQLGERSYEQYF. This chain uses TRBV14 with TRBJ2-7; D may be TRBD2 (5 bases). V was cut by 2 bases and J by 0 bases, with 11 bases left in between. The CDR3 spans 15 residues. Looked up from germline, CDR1 is SGHDN and CDR2 is FVKESK.

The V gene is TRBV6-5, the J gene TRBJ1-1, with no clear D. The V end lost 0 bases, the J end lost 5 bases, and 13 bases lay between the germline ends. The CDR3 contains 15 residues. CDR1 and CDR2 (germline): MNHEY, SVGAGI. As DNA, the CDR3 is TGTGCCAGCAGTTACTCATTCCGGGGTGAAACTGAAGCTTTCTTT. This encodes CASSYSFRGETEAFF.

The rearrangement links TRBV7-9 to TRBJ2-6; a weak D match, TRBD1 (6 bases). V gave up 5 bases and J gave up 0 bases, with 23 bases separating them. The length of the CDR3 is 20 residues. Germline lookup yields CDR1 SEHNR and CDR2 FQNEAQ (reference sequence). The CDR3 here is CASSLHFRDNSPSGANVLTF. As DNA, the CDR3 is TGTGCCAGCAGCCTACACTTTCGGGACAACTCACCCTCTGGGGCCAACGTCCTGACTTTC.